What follows is one T cell receptor beta chain and its context. Germline V gene data show CDR1 as MNHEY and CDR2 as SVGAGI. The CDR3 has 12 residues. V dropped 11 bases and J dropped 6 bases, with 15 bases sitting between them. These data come from a study of CD4 and CD8 cells across lung adenocarcinoma regions. TCRdb processed the PCR reads anew with MiXCR; each CDR3 protein has one entry. The data hold about 8,200 distinct CDR3 sequences, with approximately 50% observed a single time. Samples came from patients with localized non-small cell lung adenocarcinoma. The gene calls are TRBV6-5 and TRBJ2-3; perhaps D is TRBD1 or TRBD2 (5 bases each). The TCR was taken from a male donor with lung adenocarcinoma. The CD4 and CD8 labels of this study may be unreliable. Material for sequencing was CD8+ T cells from the center of a lung tumor. This CDR3 reads CAVPPGRDTQYF. CDR3 in DNA: TGTGCCGTCCCTCCGGGACGTGATACGCAGTATTTT.